The rows below give T cell receptor beta chains drawn from one sample of a study of cytomegalovirus exposure and HLA in healthy donors. Data came from immunoSEQ multiplex PCR; TCRdb stores just in-frame clones and leaves some out. In the table there are approximately 100,000 clones, about two thirds of which are singletons. The sequencing sample was made of PBMCs. The source of these receptors is a female donor in good health and CMV-seronegative. Both conserved end residues are part of each CDR3. The D gene is left open where the match is weak. The size entry is marked missing in some rows and otherwise reads once, few, many or a size class.

cdr3_nt	cdr3_aa	d_call	v_call	clone_size	j_call
TGCGCCAGCAGCGGGAGGGAAGCGGGATCGGCCTCCTACGAGCAGTACTTC	CASSGREAGSASYEQYF	TRBD2	TRBV5-1	.	TRBJ2-7
TGTGCGGAACAGGGGGAGGCTGGAAACACCATATATTTT	CAEQGEAGNTIYF	TRBD1	TRBV5-4	.	TRBJ1-3
TGTGCCAGCAGTTTAGGTTCGGGTCACACAGATACGCAGTATTTT	CASSLGSGHTDTQYF	.	TRBV2	.	TRBJ2-3
TGTGCCCCGCTCGGGGAAAAACTGTTTTTT	CAPLGEKLFF	.	TRBV2	.	TRBJ1-4
TGTGCCAGCAGCAGACAGGGGGTTAGCAATCAGCCCCAGCATTTT	CASSRQGVSNQPQHF	TRBD1	TRBV6-5	.	TRBJ1-5
TGTTCCAGCACCCCACCGGACATAAACACCGGGGAGCTGTTTTTT	CSSTPPDINTGELFF	.	TRBV7-9	.	TRBJ2-2
TGTGCCAGCAGTTATTCAGGGGGCAACTATGGCTACACCTTC	CASSYSGGNYGYTF	TRBD1	TRBV6-5	.	TRBJ1-2
TGTGCCTGGAGTGTACAAGGGGGTCCTAATCAGCCCCAGCATTTT	CAWSVQGGPNQPQHF	.	TRBV30	.	TRBJ1-5
TGTGCCTGGAGTGTCCAGACAGGGTACACCGGGGAGCTGTTTTTT	CAWSVQTGYTGELFF	TRBD1	TRBV30	.	TRBJ2-2
TGTGCCAGCAGTGTGGCTAGCGGGATGGGATACAATGAGCAGTTCTTC	CASSVASGMGYNEQFF	TRBD2	TRBV6-4	few	TRBJ2-1
TGCGCCAGCAGCCAAGCCAGGGGAACTGAAGCTTTCTTT	CASSQARGTEAFF	.	TRBV4-1	.	TRBJ1-1
TGTGCCAGTAGTATAGGGGGGACAGGTATATTACGTCAGCCCCAGCATTTT	CASSIGGTGILRQPQHF	TRBD1	TRBV19	once	TRBJ1-5
TGTGCCAGCAGTTCCCGAGGGTATAACTATGGCTACACCTTC	CASSSRGYNYGYTF	.	TRBV27	.	TRBJ1-2
TGTGCCAGCAGTTACAGAACAGGGATAGAGGCCGGGGAGCTGTTTTTT	CASSYRTGIEAGELFF	.	TRBV6-5	.	TRBJ2-2
TGTGCCTGGAGTGGCGGGGATCATCAGCCCCAGCATTTT	CAWSGGDHQPQHF	.	TRBV30	.	TRBJ1-5
TGTGCCAGCAGTGGACTAGCGGGGAGCTGGAGCGGGGAGCTGTTTTTT	CASSGLAGSWSGELFF	TRBD2	TRBV6-1	.	TRBJ2-2